This is a list of T cell receptor beta chains from one sample in a study of blood T cell repertoires in COVID-19. Produced via immunoSEQ multiplex PCR; TCRdb's table is partial and in-frame only. The sample has roughly 260,000 clones; 91% are singletons. Specimen: PBMCs or T cells enriched from blood (not recorded which). The receptors derive from a human donor in a cohort exposed to, infected with or recovered from COVID-19 (not recorded which). The donor label of this sample is uncertain. CDR3s include the opening cysteine and the closing phenylalanine or tryptophan. Fields, in order: D gene, clone size, J gene, V gene, CDR3 DNA, CDR3 protein. The D gene is left open where the match is weak. The size of a clone is reported for some rows only, either as once, few or many, or as a class for expanded clones.

D: -; size: once; J: TRBJ1-3; V: TRBV28; DNA: TGTGCCAGCAGTCCCCCTCCGGACAGCTCTGGAAACACCATATATTTT; CDR3: CASSPPPDSSGNTIYF
D: TRBD1; size: -; J: TRBJ1-5; V: TRBV5-4; DNA: TGTGCCAGCAGCTTGTCCACAGGGGGCATGGCTCAGCCCCAGCATTTT; CDR3: CASSLSTGGMAQPQHF
D: TRBD1; size: -; J: TRBJ2-1; V: TRBV15; DNA: TGTGCCACCAGCCGACAGGGTTGGGCCTACAATGAGCAGTTCTTC; CDR3: CATSRQGWAYNEQFF
D: -; size: -; J: TRBJ1-3; V: TRBV11-2; DNA: TGTGCCAGCAGCTTCCAAGCAGGGTTGGGAAACACCATATATTTT; CDR3: CASSFQAGLGNTIYF
D: -; size: -; J: TRBJ1-1; V: TRBV2; DNA: TGTGCCAGCGGGGAGGGGATGAACACTGAAGCTTTCTTT; CDR3: CASGEGMNTEAFF
D: TRBD1; size: -; J: TRBJ2-7; V: TRBV7-8; DNA: TGTGCCAGCAGCTTAGAGGGACAGGTCCTGTCCTACGAGCAGTACTTC; CDR3: CASSLEGQVLSYEQYF
D: -; size: -; J: TRBJ2-7; V: TRBV7-2; DNA: TGTGCCAGCAGCGCTTGGGCGGGGTACGAGCAGTACTTC; CDR3: CASSAWAGYEQYF
D: -; size: once; J: TRBJ1-5; V: TRBV5-5; DNA: TGTGCCAGCAGCTTGGTTGCAGGGGACCAGCCCCAGCATTTT; CDR3: CASSLVAGDQPQHF
D: -; size: once; J: TRBJ1-1; V: TRBV30; DNA: TGTGCCTGGAACCACAAGGGGGTTGAAGCTTTCTTT; CDR3: CAWNHKGVEAFF
D: -; size: -; J: TRBJ1-5; V: TRBV10-1; DNA: TGCGCCAGCAGTGAGCCGCGGCACCTCGGGTGTATATGGCCCCAGCATTTT; CDR3: CASSEPRHLGCIWPQHF
D: -; size: -; J: TRBJ2-4; V: TRBV7-3; DNA: TGTGCCAGCAGTCCCAGGTACTTC; CDR3: CASSPRYF
D: TRBD2; size: once; J: TRBJ2-3; V: TRBV9; DNA: TGTGCCAGCAGCGTAACGGGTAGCGGGGGTAGCACAGATACGCAGTATTTT; CDR3: CASSVTGSGGSTDTQYF
D: -; size: -; J: TRBJ2-7; V: TRBV27; DNA: TGTGCCAGCAGTATTCCCAATCCAGCGCGCCCCCACGAGCAGTACTTC; CDR3: CASSIPNPARPHEQYF
D: -; size: -; J: TRBJ2-7; V: TRBV21-1; DNA: TGTGCCAGGGTAGGGTGGACAGGCTCGAACGAGCAGTACTTC; CDR3: CARVGWTGSNEQYF
D: -; size: -; J: TRBJ1-3; V: TRBV5-4; DNA: TGTGCCAGCAGCGACGACACATGGTCTGGAAACACCATATATTTT; CDR3: CASSDDTWSGNTIYF
D: -; size: -; J: TRBJ1-2; V: TRBV3-1/TRBV3-2; DNA: TGTGCCAGCAGTTTATATAACTATGGCTACACCTTC; CDR3: CASSLYNYGYTF
D: TRBD1; size: -; J: TRBJ1-1; V: TRBV29-1; DNA: TGCAGCGTGGGACAGGGGAGGATTGAAGCTTTCTTT; CDR3: CSVGQGRIEAFF
D: -; size: -; J: TRBJ1-2; V: TRBV19; DNA: TGTGCCAGTAGTATCCAGGGGCCTAACTATGGCTACACCTTC; CDR3: CASSIQGPNYGYTF
D: -; size: once; J: TRBJ1-5; V: TRBV11-2; DNA: TGTGCCAGCAGCTGGGAGGGGGGGGATAGCAATCAGCCCCAGCATTTT; CDR3: CASSWEGGDSNQPQHF
D: -; size: -; J: TRBJ2-1; V: TRBV7-2; DNA: TGTGCCAGCAGCTTAAGTCAGGGGACCTACAATGAGCAGTTCTTC; CDR3: CASSLSQGTYNEQFF
D: -; size: -; J: TRBJ1-1; V: TRBV7-9; DNA: TGTGCCAGCACCTTTGCCGGGCAGGGCACTGAAGCTTTCTTT; CDR3: CASTFAGQGTEAFF
D: -; size: -; J: TRBJ2-5; V: TRBV18; DNA: TGTGCCAGCTCACGAAACGCCCAACAGGGACAAGAGACCCAGTACTTC; CDR3: CASSRNAQQGQETQYF
D: -; size: -; J: TRBJ1-2; V: TRBV18; DNA: TGTGCCAGCTCACCAGGGGGCCCCCTCTATGGCTACACCTTC; CDR3: CASSPGGPLYGYTF
D: TRBD1; size: -; J: TRBJ1-2; V: TRBV27; DNA: TGTGCCAGCAGTTGGGACAGCAACTCGGGCTACACCTTC; CDR3: CASSWDSNSGYTF
D: TRBD1; size: -; J: TRBJ1-1; V: TRBV19; DNA: TGTGCCAGTAGTATGAACAGGGGTAAGGTGCCTGAAGCTTTCTTT; CDR3: CASSMNRGKVPEAFF
D: -; size: -; J: TRBJ1-2; V: TRBV5-4; DNA: TGTGCCAGCAGCTTGACAGTTAACTATGGCTACACCTTC; CDR3: CASSLTVNYGYTF
D: -; size: -; J: TRBJ1-2; V: TRBV6-1; DNA: TGTGCCAGCAGTGAAGGTGGGGAGGGAATCTATGGCTACACCTTC; CDR3: CASSEGGEGIYGYTF
D: -; size: -; J: TRBJ1-4; V: TRBV20-1; DNA: TGCAGTGCTAGTGCCTACTTTAATGAAAAACTGTTTTTT; CDR3: CSASAYFNEKLFF